Below, 29 T cell receptor beta chains from the same sample are listed, as sequenced in a study of shared clonotypes between healthy human individuals. Profiling relied on immunoSEQ multiplex PCR, and the TCRdb table lists in-frame clones only, not all of them. The sample records over 2 million clones, 95% being singletons. The sequenced material came from naive CD4+ T cells sorted from blood. Subset denoted: CD45RA+ positively selected. The receptors stem from a man between 18 and 35 years old in good health.

J is TRBJ2-2 and V is TRBV5-1; D is perhaps TRBD1 (6 bases). Germline loops: CDR1 SGHRS, CDR2 YFSETQ. The CDR3 spans 18 residues. Trimming took off 1 base at V and 6 bases at J, with 22 bases between the two ends. The CDR3 spells CASSLQGIIAQPAGELFF. For the CDR3, the DNA is TGCGCCAGCAGCTTGCAGGGGATCATCGCACAACCGGCCGGGGAGCTGTTTTTT.

V usage is TRBV7-2 and J usage is TRBJ1-6; D is perhaps TRBD1 (5 bases). V shed 2 bases and J shed 10 bases, with 9 bases lying between them. The CDR3 is 13 amino acids. The germline V gene has CDR1 SGHTA and CDR2 FQGNSA. CDR3 residues: CASSLKDTSPLHF. The CDR3, as DNA: TGTGCCAGCAGCTTAAAGGACACCTCACCCCTCCACTTT.

The V and J genes are TRBV5-1 and TRBJ2-3; D remains ambiguous. In germline, CDR1 is SGHRS, CDR2 YFSETQ. Trimming took off 2 bases at V and 4 bases at J, with 5 bases between the two ends. The CDR3 loop spans 12 amino acids. The CDR3: CASSFDADTQYF. Here the CDR3 DNA reads TGCGCCAGCAGCTTCGACGCAGATACGCAGTATTTT.

In its sample, this clone was seen once. The rearrangement uses TRBV11-1 and TRBJ2-2, with D tentatively TRBD1 or TRBD2 (5 bases each). The CDR3 contains 16 residues. Trimming cost V 5 bases and J 1 base, with 14 bases left between them. CDR1 SGHAT and CDR2 FQDESV come from the germline V gene (reference sequence). The CDR3 here is CASSTSGTVNTGELFF. In nucleotides, the CDR3 is TGTGCCAGCAGCACCTCCGGGACGGTGAACACCGGGGAGCTGTTTTTT.

This rearrangement joins TRBV11-3 to TRBJ2-1; tentative D call: TRBD2 (5 bases). V was shortened by 1 base and J by 6 bases, with 10 bases between the two germline ends. The CDR3 totals 14 residues. From germline, CDR1 is SGHNT and CDR2 YENEEA. CDR3 loop: CASSLAGMINEQFF. The DNA for the CDR3 is TGTGCCAGCAGCTTAGCCGGGATGATCAATGAGCAGTTCTTC.

The rearrangement uses TRBV5-1 and TRBJ2-5; weak D call: TRBD2 (6 bases). The germline V and J ends were trimmed by 0 bases and 5 bases, with 14 bases remaining between them. The CDR3 spans 15 residues. The germline CDR1 and CDR2 sequences are SGHRS and YFSETQ. The CDR3 DNA follows: TGCGCCAGCAGCTTGGGCCGGGGGATCGGGGAGACCCAGTACTTC. Translation: CASSLGRGIGETQYF.

This chain links TRBV10-3 with TRBJ1-1, with 8 bases fitting TRBD1. V lost 8 bases and J lost 6; bases outside the gene matches: 17. The CDR3 is 16 residues long. Germline CDR1 and CDR2: ENHRY and SYGVKD. The CDR3 here is CAISPGTGGRDAEAFF. CDR3 nucleotide sequence: TGTGCCATCTCCCCCGGGACAGGAGGTAGGGATGCTGAAGCTTTCTTT.

Turning to this clone: Relative to the germline gene, one junction end is altered; a read error may explain this. The chain uses TRBV6-8 and TRBJ2-7, with TRBD2 as a possible D gene (6 bases). This CDR3 comprises 22 residues. Germline-derived CDR1 and CDR2 are MNHGY and SAAAGT. The CDR3 loop is CASSYFGFETLISSGLRNEQYF. The DNA of the CDR3 is TGTGCCAGCAGCTACTTTGGGTTTGAGACTCTGATTAGTAGCGGTCTCCGAAACGAGCAGTACTTC.

Note on this clone: This sample includes further DNA sequences coding for the same CDR3. The V gene is TRBV6-1, the J gene TRBJ2-7, with 8 bases matching TRBD1. The germline CDR1 and CDR2 sequences are MNHNS and SASEGT. This CDR3 contains 14 residues. Losses at the gene ends were 3 bases for V and 3 bases for J; bases not matched to a gene: 4. CDR3 residues: CASSEGTGGYEQYF. In DNA form, the CDR3 reads TGTGCCAGCAGTGAGGGAACAGGGGGCTACGAGCAGTACTTC.

V and J are TRBV6-5 and TRBJ1-1, with TRBD1 as a possible D gene (5 bases). Germline CDR1 is MNHEY and CDR2 is SVGAGI. Between the trimmed V and J ends, which lost 7 bases and 1 base, there was a span of 13 bases. The CDR3 totals 14 residues. CDR3 DNA sequence: TGTGCCAGCAAGCCAGAGACAGCGAACACTGAAGCTTTCTTT. This codes for CASKPETANTEAFF.

J is TRBJ2-2 and V is TRBV27; unclear D gene. The CDR3 contains 13 residues. The germline V and J ends were trimmed by 1 base and 6 bases, with 6 bases remaining between them. Germline CDR1 reads MNHEY; CDR2 reads SMNVEV (reference sequence). The chain's CDR3 is CASSLYSAGELFF. For the CDR3, the DNA is TGTGCCAGCAGTTTATATTCGGCCGGGGAGCTGTTTTTT.

The chain recombines TRBV29-1 with TRBJ2-7; D might be TRBD1 (6 bases). CDR3 length equals 12 residues. V lost 8 bases and J 3 bases, leaving 14 bases between the germline ends. Germline V gene lookup returns CDR1 SQVTM and CDR2 ANQGSEA. CDR3 loop: CSFRKDSYEQYF. The CDR3 DNA reads TGCAGCTTCCGAAAGGACAGCTACGAGCAGTACTTC.

The J gene is TRBJ2-5, the V gene TRBV5-1; 10 nucleotides match TRBD1. The germline V gene has CDR1 SGHRS and CDR2 YFSETQ. The CDR3 is 17 residues long. The V segment lost 3 bases and the J segment 7 bases; nucleotides outside the gene matches: 15. The CDR3 coding sequence is TGCGCCAGCAGCTCCTCTTACTCCGGGACAGGGGTAGGGACCCAGTACTTC. Protein product: CASSSSYSGTGVGTQYF.

In the case of this clone: Other nucleotide sequences from this sample produce the same CDR3. V gene TRBV2 combines with J gene TRBJ1-2; D remains ambiguous. The CDR3 totals 13 residues. Trimming removed 2 bases at V and 2 bases at J, with 6 bases between. Germline values: CDR1 SNHLY, CDR2 FYNNEI. CDR3 region: CASSESENYGYTF. CDR3 in DNA: TGTGCCAGCAGTGAATCGGAGAACTATGGCTACACCTTC.

In its sample, this clone was seen once. V gene TRBV2 combines with J gene TRBJ2-5; D is uncertain. The CDR3 is 14 residues long. Per the germline V gene, CDR1 is SNHLY and CDR2 is FYNNEI. The germline V and J ends were trimmed by 4 bases and 8 bases, with 17 bases remaining between them. Written as DNA, the CDR3 is TGTGCCAGCAGTGCTTTTGGCGCGGTGGAAACCCAGTACTTC. It codes for CASSAFGAVETQYF.

In its sample, this clone was seen once. A much bigger clone sits one base away, suggesting this may be a read error. The V and J genes are TRBV7-9 and TRBJ2-5; unclear D gene. Germline V gives CDR1 SEHNR, CDR2 FQNEAQ (reference sequence). The CDR3 contains 14 residues. V was cut by 5 bases and J by 13 bases, with 23 bases left in between. Here the CDR3 DNA reads TGTGCCAGCAGCACCACCAGCGCTCCCTACGAGCGGTACTTC. Protein product: CASSTTSAPYERYF.

This rearrangement joins TRBV6-1 to TRBJ2-3; D is ambiguous. V was shortened by 5 bases and J by 1 base, with 10 bases between the two germline ends. CDR1 is MNHNS, CDR2 SASEGT, per germline. This CDR3 has 14 residues. DNA for the CDR3: TGTGCCAGCAGTCTTGAACTGGGCACAGATACGCAGTATTTT. Translated: CASSLELGTDTQYF.

CDR3 in amino acids: CASSVGLRGQGEETQYF. The CDR3 DNA reads TGTGCCAGCAGCGTAGGTCTCCGAGGACAGGGGGAAGAGACCCAGTACTTC. The chain recombines TRBV9 with TRBJ2-5; 10 bases are a match to TRBD1. The length of the CDR3 is 17 residues. The V gene end was trimmed by 0 bases and the J gene end by 3 bases; junction bases not matched to a gene: 8. Germline CDR1 reads SGDLS; CDR2 reads YYNGEE.

This clone appeared once. The CDR3 DNA is TGTGCCAGCAGCCCCCGAGGGTCTAGTCTCTACGAGCAGTACTTC. This codes for CASSPRGSSLYEQYF. The chain joins TRBV7-9 to TRBJ2-7; D might be TRBD2 (5 bases). This CDR3 is 15 amino acids long. Looked up from germline, CDR1 is SEHNR and CDR2 is FQNEAQ (reference sequence). V dropped 5 bases and J dropped 3 bases, with 17 bases sitting between them. The whole variable domain, remainder taken from reference TRBV7-9 and TRBJ2-7, is DTGVSQNPRHKITKRGQNVTFRCDPISEHNRLYWYRQTLGQGPEFLTYFQNEAQLEKSRLLSDRFSAERPKGSFSTLEIQRTEQGDSAMYLCASSPRGSSLYEQYFGPGTRLTVT.

The chain carries TRBV27 and TRBJ2-5; 7 positions match TRBD1. CDR1 and CDR2 from the germline V gene are MNHEY and SMNVEV (reference sequence). The CDR3 loop spans 13 amino acids. Unmatched junction bases numbered 5, after V lost 5 bases and J lost 5 bases. CDR3 loop: CASSRDSSETQYF. In DNA, the CDR3 is TGTGCCAGCAGTAGGGACAGTTCGGAGACCCAGTACTTC.

This clone has just one count. CDR3 nucleotides: TGCAGCGTCCGACTAGCGGGGATACAAGAGACCCAGTACTTC. Encoded protein: CSVRLAGIQETQYF. The J gene is TRBJ2-5, the V gene TRBV29-1; 11 bases fit TRBD2. V lost 6 bases and J lost 2; bases outside the gene matches: 5. The CDR3 contains 14 residues. Germline assignment: CDR1 SQVTM and CDR2 ANQGSEA.

This sequence joins TRBV5-1 and TRBJ2-1; TRBD2 aligns across 11 bases. Unmatched junction bases numbered 7, after V lost 2 bases and J lost 3 bases. CDR1 and CDR2 (germline): SGHRS, YFSETQ. The CDR3 is 17 amino acids. The CDR3 DNA sequence: TGCGCCAGCAGCTTCCCTTTAGCGGGAGGGATCTACAATGAGCAGTTCTTC. It specifies CASSFPLAGGIYNEQFF.

The count of this clone is one. V is TRBV6-5 and J is TRBJ1-1; D remains unclear. Trimming cost V 6 bases and J 0 bases, with 11 bases left between them. Germline V CDR1 and CDR2: MNHEY, SVGAGI. The CDR3 sequence is 14 residues long. The CDR3: CASRSWTVNTEAFF. As DNA, the CDR3 is TGTGCCAGCAGATCATGGACGGTGAACACTGAAGCTTTCTTT.

The V gene is TRBV2, the J gene TRBJ1-2, with 7 positions matching TRBD1. The CDR3 contains 13 residues. The germline V gene has CDR1 SNHLY and CDR2 FYNNEI. J gave up 6 bases and V 4 bases, and 5 bases lay outside the gene matches. The CDR3 is CASSATGFNGYTF. CDR3 coding DNA: TGTGCCAGCAGTGCGACAGGGTTTAATGGCTACACCTTC.

This clone was seen once. CDR3 sequence: CASSITGGYSNQPQHF. Written as DNA, the CDR3 is TGTGCCAGCAGTATAACAGGGGGCTATAGCAATCAGCCCCAGCATTTT. This chain connects TRBV2 to TRBJ1-5; 9 nucleotides agree with TRBD1. V gave up 5 bases and J gave up 0 bases; unmatched junction bases: 5. This CDR3 has 16 amino acids. Germline V gene data show CDR1 as SNHLY and CDR2 as FYNNEI.

V is TRBV7-8 and J is TRBJ2-7; 7 nucleotides agree with TRBD2. J was trimmed by 3 bases and V by 2 bases; bases with no gene match: 4. This CDR3 is 14 amino acids long. The germline V gene has CDR1 SGHVS and CDR2 FQNEAQ. CDR3 loop: CASSLREGLYEQYF. The CDR3 nucleotides are TGTGCCAGCAGCTTAAGGGAGGGCCTCTACGAGCAGTACTTC.

The gene calls are TRBV25-1 and TRBJ2-5, with a weak D call TRBD2 (5 bases). Trimming left V 4 bases short and J 5 bases short, with 23 bases between. The CDR3 sequence is 17 residues long. Looked up from germline, CDR1 is MGHDK and CDR2 is SYGVNS. CDR3 in DNA: TGTGCCAGCAGTGGTGGTCCGGGATTGCACACAGCCGAGACCCAGTACTTC. Translated: CASSGGPGLHTAETQYF.

The chain joins TRBV14 to TRBJ2-7, with D hard to call. The CDR3 covers 13 residues. The germline V and J ends were trimmed by 1 base and 9 bases, with 13 bases remaining between them. Germline CDR1 SGHDN, CDR2 FVKESK. CDR3 in amino acids: CASSQGNRRGQYF. As DNA, the CDR3 is TGTGCCAGCAGCCAAGGAAACCGACGTGGGCAGTACTTC.

The V call is TRBV19, the J call TRBJ2-2; D might be TRBD1 (6 bases). This CDR3 region has 13 residues. V was shortened by 6 bases and J by 6 bases, with 11 bases between the two germline ends. Germline V gene sequence: CDR1 LNHDA, CDR2 SQIVND (reference sequence). This CDR3 reads CASRQGPAGELFF. In DNA, the CDR3 is TGTGCCAGTAGACAGGGCCCTGCCGGGGAGCTGTTTTTT.